This T cell receptor beta chain was recovered during a study of OX40 agonist ivuxolimab in advanced cancers. The table came from immunoSEQ multiplex PCR; TCRdb's copy has only in-frame clones and leaves some out. The sample yields around 80,000 clones, over 85% seen once. Trimming removed 6 bases at V and 8 bases at J, with 11 bases between. The CDR3 is 11 residues long. Per the germline V gene, CDR1 is SNHLY and CDR2 is FYNNEI. The sequencing here drew on CD4+ or CD8+ T cells sorted from blood, taken in a trial of the OX40 agonist ivuxolimab. The V gene is TRBV2, the J gene TRBJ2-7; D remains ambiguous. The TCR sequence derives from an adult with an advanced solid tumor such as melanoma, head and neck, liver or kidney cancer. The CDR3 region is CASRDGFQQYF. In DNA form, the CDR3 reads TGTGCCAGCAGGGACGGTTTCCAGCAGTACTTC.